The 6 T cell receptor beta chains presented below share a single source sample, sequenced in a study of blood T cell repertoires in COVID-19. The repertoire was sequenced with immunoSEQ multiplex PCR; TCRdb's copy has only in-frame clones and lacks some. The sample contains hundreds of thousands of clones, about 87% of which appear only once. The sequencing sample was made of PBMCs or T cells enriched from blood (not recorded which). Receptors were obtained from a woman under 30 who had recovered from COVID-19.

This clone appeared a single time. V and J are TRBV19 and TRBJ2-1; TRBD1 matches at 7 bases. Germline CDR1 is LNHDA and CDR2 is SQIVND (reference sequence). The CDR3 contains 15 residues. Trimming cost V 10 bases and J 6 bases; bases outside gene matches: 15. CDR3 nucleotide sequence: TGTGCCACCGAGCGTGAGGGGGCGCCGGGCAATGAGCAGTTCTTC. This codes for CATEREGAPGNEQFF.

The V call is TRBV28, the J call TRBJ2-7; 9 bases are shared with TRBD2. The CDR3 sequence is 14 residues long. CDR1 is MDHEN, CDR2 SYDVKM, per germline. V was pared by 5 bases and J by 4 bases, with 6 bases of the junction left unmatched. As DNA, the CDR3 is TGTGCCAGCAGTCAAATAGCGGGAGTATACGAGCAGTACTTC. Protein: CASSQIAGVYEQYF.

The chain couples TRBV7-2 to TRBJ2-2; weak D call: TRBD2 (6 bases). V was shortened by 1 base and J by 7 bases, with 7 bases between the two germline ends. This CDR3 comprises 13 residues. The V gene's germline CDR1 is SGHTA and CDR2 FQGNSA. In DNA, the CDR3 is TGTGCCAGCAGCTTAGACGGGGGCGGGGAGCTGTTTTTT. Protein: CASSLDGGGELFF.

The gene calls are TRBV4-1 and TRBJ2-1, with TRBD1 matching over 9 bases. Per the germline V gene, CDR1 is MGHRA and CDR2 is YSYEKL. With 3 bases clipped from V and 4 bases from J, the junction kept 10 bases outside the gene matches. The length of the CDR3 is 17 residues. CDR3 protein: CASSHTRGQGPYNEQFF. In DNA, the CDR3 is TGCGCCAGCAGCCATACCAGAGGACAGGGGCCATACAATGAGCAGTTCTTC.

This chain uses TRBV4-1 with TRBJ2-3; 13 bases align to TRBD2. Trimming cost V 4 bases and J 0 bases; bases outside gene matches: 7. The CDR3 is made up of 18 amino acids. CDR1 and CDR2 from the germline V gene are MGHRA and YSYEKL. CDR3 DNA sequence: TGCGCCAGCAGCCGGGGACTAGCGGGGACTACTAGCACAGATACGCAGTATTTT. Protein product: CASSRGLAGTTSTDTQYF.

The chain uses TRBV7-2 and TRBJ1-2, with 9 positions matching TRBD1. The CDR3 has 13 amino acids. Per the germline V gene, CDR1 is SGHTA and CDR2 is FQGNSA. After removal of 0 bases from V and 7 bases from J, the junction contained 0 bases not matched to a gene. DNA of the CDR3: TGTGCCAGCAGCTTAGCGGGACAGGGTGGCTACACCTTC. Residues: CASSLAGQGGYTF.